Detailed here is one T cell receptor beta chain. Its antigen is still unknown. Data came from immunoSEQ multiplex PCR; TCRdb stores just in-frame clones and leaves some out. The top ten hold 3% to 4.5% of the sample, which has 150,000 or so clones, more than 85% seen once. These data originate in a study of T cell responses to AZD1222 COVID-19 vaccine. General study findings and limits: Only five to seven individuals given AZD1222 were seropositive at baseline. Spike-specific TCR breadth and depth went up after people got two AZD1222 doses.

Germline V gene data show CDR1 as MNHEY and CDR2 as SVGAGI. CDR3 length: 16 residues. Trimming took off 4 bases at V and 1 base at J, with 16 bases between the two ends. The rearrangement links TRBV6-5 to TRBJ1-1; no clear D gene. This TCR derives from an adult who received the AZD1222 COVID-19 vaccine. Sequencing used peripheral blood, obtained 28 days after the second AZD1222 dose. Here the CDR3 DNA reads TGTGCCAGCAGTTCCCCCCTGAAGAGGGCGAACACTGAAGCTTTCTTT. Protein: CASSSPLKRANTEAFF.